The 9 T cell receptor beta chains listed next were all sequenced from one sample in a study of cytomegalovirus exposure and HLA in healthy donors. TCRdb's table, derived via immunoSEQ multiplex PCR, lists solely in-frame clones and lacks some. The sample holds 150,000 to 160,000 clones; roughly 86% are singletons and the top ten take approximately 2.2%. Source material: PBMCs. These receptors all stem from a human donor in good health.

This clone was counted only a few times. The CDR3 loop is CASSFQGVYGYTF. The CDR3 DNA reads as TGTGCCAGCAGCTTCCAGGGGGTCTATGGCTACACCTTC. The chain couples TRBV27 to TRBJ1-2; 7 bases are a match to TRBD1. This CDR3 has 13 residues. Germline-derived CDR1 and CDR2 are MNHEY and SMNVEV (reference sequence). Germline trimming cut 6 bases from V and 4 bases from J; bases unmatched to any gene: 5.

This chain joins TRBV12-5 and TRBJ2-1; D may be TRBD1 (5 bases). With 6 bases removed from V and 0 bases from J, the gap between germline ends came to 9 bases. The CDR3 spans 14 residues. CDR1 is LGHNT, CDR2 FRNRAP, per germline. CDR3 in DNA: TGTGCTAGTGGGGACAAGAGCTCCTACAATGAGCAGTTCTTC. It encodes CASGDKSSYNEQFF.

The chain uses TRBV5-1 and TRBJ1-6; 8 bases fit TRBD1. Trimming took 7 bases from V and 7 from J; bases not matched to a gene: 4. Germline lookup yields CDR1 SGHRS and CDR2 YFSETQ. The CDR3 spans 13 residues. The CDR3 loop is CASGQGTNSPLHF. DNA for the CDR3: TGCGCCAGCGGACAGGGAACGAATTCACCCCTCCACTTT.

The CDR3 sequence is CASSAGGRRGTVTYQGYTF. The CDR3 DNA follows: TGTGCCAGCAGCGCAGGAGGGAGGAGGGGTACGGTGACTTATCAGGGCTACACCTTC. J is TRBJ1-2 and V is TRBV9; tentative D call: TRBD1 (5 bases). Trimming shortened V by 3 bases and J by 8 bases, and 32 bases separated the two germline ends. The CDR3 consists of 19 residues. The germline V gene encodes CDR1 SGDLS and CDR2 YYNGEE.

The table lists this clone with a count of one. V and J are TRBV2 and TRBJ1-4; TRBD1 is a possible D gene (5 bases). Trimming removed 2 bases from V and 0 bases from J, with 7 bases in between. This CDR3 has 15 amino acids. The germline V gene encodes CDR1 SNHLY and CDR2 FYNNEI. CDR3 loop: CASSESGATNEKLFF. The CDR3, as DNA: TGTGCCAGCAGTGAATCGGGGGCAACTAATGAAAAACTGTTTTTT.

V usage is TRBV5-1 and J usage is TRBJ1-2, with 9 bases fitting TRBD1. V trimming: 4 bases; J trimming: 6 bases; junction bases outside the gene matches: 7. CDR1 is SGHRS and CDR2 is YFSETQ in the germline V gene. CDR3 size: 14 residues. Written as DNA, the CDR3 is TGCGCCAGCAGCGTCTCCGGGACAGGGAATGGCTACACCTTC. This sequence encodes CASSVSGTGNGYTF. The complete variable domain, with remaining parts taken from reference TRBV5-1 and TRBJ1-2, reads KAGVTQTPRYLIKTRGQQVTLSCSPISGHRSVSWYQQTPGQGLQFLFEYFSETQRNKGNFPGRFSGRQFSNSRSEMNVSTLELGDSALYLCASSVSGTGNGYTFGSGTRLTVV.

This clone was seen more than once but under ten times. This sequence joins TRBV30 and TRBJ1-5; unclear D gene. Germline CDR1 is GTSNPN and CDR2 is SVGIG (reference sequence). CDR3 size: 13 residues. V lost 6 bases and J 0 bases, leaving 9 bases between the germline ends. CDR3 sequence reads: CACTTASNQPQHF. The CDR3, as DNA: TGTGCCTGTACAACAGCTAGCAATCAGCCCCAGCATTTT.

The rearrangement uses TRBV10-3 and TRBJ2-1; TRBD2 matches 8 bases. Germline V gene lookup returns CDR1 ENHRY and CDR2 SYGVKD. J gave up 6 bases and V 3 bases, and 10 bases lay outside the gene matches. The CDR3 runs to 16 residues. The CDR3 region is CAISDRGLESSNEQFF. Here the CDR3 DNA reads TGTGCCATCAGTGATCGGGGACTAGAAAGTAGCAATGAGCAGTTCTTC.

V and J are TRBV9 and TRBJ1-1; D possibly corresponds to TRBD1 (5 bases). The CDR3 totals 15 residues. Trimming removed 0 bases from V and 4 bases from J, with 13 bases in between. Germline V lookup: CDR1 SGDLS, CDR2 YYNGEE. CDR3 loop: CASSVEGHWGTEAFF. The CDR3 coding sequence is TGTGCCAGCAGCGTAGAAGGACACTGGGGCACTGAAGCTTTCTTT. The full variable domain, in which reference TRBV9 and TRBJ1-1 provide the parts outside the CDR3, is DSGVTQTPKHLITATGQRVTLRCSPRSGDLSVYWYQQSLDQGLQFLIQYYNGEERAKGNILERFSAQQFPDLHSELNLSSLELGDSALYFCASSVEGHWGTEAFFGQGTRLTVV.